A selection of T cell receptor beta chains follows, all from one sample in a study of blood T cell repertoires in COVID-19. Clones were sequenced by immunoSEQ multiplex PCR, and TCRdb holds only the in-frame ones, with some missing. The sample has about 310,000 clones, about nine tenths seen once. Specimen: peripheral blood. Receptor source: a woman aged 30 to 39 with COVID-19, enrolled during active disease. Each CDR3 is given with its conserved first and last residue. A D gene is named only where the DNA matches it firmly. Size is stated for part of the rows, as once, few or many counts, or as a class when the clone is expanded.

>once|TRBV11-2|TRBJ2-7|TRBD2
TGTGCCAGCAGCACCTCTAGCGGGGGAGTCTACGAGCAGTACTTC
CASSTSSGGVYEQYF
>-|TRBV19|TRBJ1-2|-
TGTGCCAGTAGTATCGAGAGGGACACCCTTACTAATGGCTACACCTTC
CASSIERDTLTNGYTF
>once|TRBV24-1|TRBJ2-3|-
TGTGCCACCAGTGAGGCCCCGGGGGATACGCAGTATTTT
CATSEAPGDTQYF
>-|TRBV7-2|TRBJ2-3|-
TGTGCCAGCAGCTCCTATACAGATACGCAGTATTTT
CASSSYTDTQYF
>-|TRBV29-1|TRBJ2-3|-
TGCAGCGTGGAGGGACAGAGGCCAGATACGCAGTATTTT
CSVEGQRPDTQYF
>-|TRBV6-5|TRBJ2-2|TRBD2
TGTGCCAGCAGTTCAGCGGGGGGGAACACCGGGGAGCTGTTTTTT
CASSSAGGNTGELFF
>-|TRBV15|TRBJ1-5|-
TGTGCCACCAGCAGAGATATGCGAAACAATCAGCCCCAGCATTTT
CATSRDMRNNQPQHF
>-|TRBV3-1/TRBV3-2|TRBJ1-5|-
TGTGCCAGCAGCCAATTTAATAGCAATCAGCCCCAGCATTTT
CASSQFNSNQPQHF
>-|TRBV6-5|TRBJ1-1|TRBD1
TGTGCCAGCAGCCATGACAGGGGGAACACTGAAGCTTTCTTT
CASSHDRGNTEAFF
>once|TRBV25-1|TRBJ2-7|TRBD2
TGTGCCAGCAGTGAATCCCCGCCGGGACTAGCGGGAGAGCAGTACTTC
CASSESPPGLAGEQYF
>once|TRBV27|TRBJ2-7|-
TGTGCCAGCAGTTTCTCTGGCAATGCCTACGAGCAGTACTTC
CASSFSGNAYEQYF
>once|TRBV5-1|TRBJ1-1|-
TGCGCCAGCAGCTTGTTCGACTCCGGAGGGACCACTGAAGCTTTCTTT
CASSLFDSGGTTEAFF
>once|TRBV6-5|TRBJ2-7|TRBD1
TGTGCCAGCAGTTACTCGGGACAGTCAACGGGCTACGAGCAGTACTTC
CASSYSGQSTGYEQYF
>once|TRBV28|TRBJ2-5|TRBD2
TGTGCCAGCAGTTTACAAGCGGGAGTGGGAGAGACCCAGTACTTC
CASSLQAGVGETQYF
>-|TRBV11-3|TRBJ1-6|TRBD1
TGTGCCAGCAGCTTACCCCGGGACAGTTGGACACCCCTCCACTTT
CASSLPRDSWTPLHF
>-|TRBV7-9|TRBJ1-1|-
TGTGCCAGCAGCCCCGAGACAGTGATGAACACTGAAGCTTTCTTT
CASSPETVMNTEAFF
>-|TRBV3-1/TRBV3-2|TRBJ2-7|TRBD1
TGTGCCAGCAGCCGAGAAACCGGACAGGGCAAGCAGTACTTC
CASSRETGQGKQYF
>once|TRBV5-4|TRBJ2-2|-
TGTGCCAGCAGCTTGGCGAAAAGCTACACCGGGGAGCTGTTTTTT
CASSLAKSYTGELFF
>-|TRBV3-1/TRBV3-2|TRBJ1-3|-
TGTGCCAGCAGCCAAGGGACGGGAGAAACTGGCATATATTTT
CASSQGTGETGIYF
>-|TRBV30|TRBJ2-7|TRBD1
TGTGCCTGGAGTGTAGGGACAGGAGCCTACGAGCAGTACTTC
CAWSVGTGAYEQYF
>-|TRBV2|TRBJ2-3|TRBD2
TGTGCCAGCACCGGAGCGGGAGCCCCCACAGATACGCAGTATTTT
CASTGAGAPTDTQYF
>-|TRBV18|TRBJ1-2|TRBD1
TGTGCCAGCTCACCGCCCGGGACAGACGGCTACACCTTC
CASSPPGTDGYTF
>-|TRBV19|TRBJ1-5|TRBD1
TGTGCCAGTAGTATGGGGGACAGGGTCAATCAGCCCCAGCATTTT
CASSMGDRVNQPQHF
>-|TRBV30|TRBJ1-4|-
TGTGCCTGGAGCAGGATTTCAGGAACTAATGAAAAACTGTTTTTT
CAWSRISGTNEKLFF
>-|TRBV3-1/TRBV3-2|TRBJ2-1|-
TGTGCCAGCAGCCAAATGCCGCTACTTAGCGCTGAGCAGTTCTTC
CASSQMPLLSAEQFF
>-|TRBV2|TRBJ2-5|-
TGTGCCAGCGGGGGGTTCGGGGAGACCCAGTACTTC
CASGGFGETQYF
>once|TRBV19|TRBJ2-7|-
TGTGCCAGTAGTCCAGGGGGGTTGGGGTACGAGCAGTACTTC
CASSPGGLGYEQYF
>few|TRBV28|TRBJ2-7|TRBD1
TGTGCCAGCAGTGCCCCAGGGGGCCACGAGCAGTACTTC
CASSAPGGHEQYF
>once|TRBV30|TRBJ2-3|-
TGTGCCTGGAATCTGGGGCAGGGAGATACGCAGTATTTT
CAWNLGQGDTQYF
>-|TRBV7-9|TRBJ1-5|TRBD1
TGTGCCAGCAGCTTAGGGAGACAGGGTCCCAATCAGCCCCAGCATTTT
CASSLGRQGPNQPQHF
>-|TRBV28|TRBJ2-7|-
TGTGCCAGCAGTTTAGGGGGCCTCGGGGAGCAGTACTTC
CASSLGGLGEQYF
>-|TRBV7-9|TRBJ2-1|-
TGTGCCAGCAGCTTAGTTGGAGGAGCATCCTACAATGAGCAGTTCTTC
CASSLVGGASYNEQFF
>-|TRBV7-8|TRBJ2-7|-
TGTGCCAGCAGCTTATCTGGCGGAACCTCCTACGAGCAGTACTTC
CASSLSGGTSYEQYF
>-|TRBV19|TRBJ2-3|-
TGTGCCAGTATCGGACAGTTCACAGATACGCAGTATTTT
CASIGQFTDTQYF
>-|TRBV7-7|TRBJ2-3|TRBD2
TGTGCCAGCGCGGCCCTCGGGAGGGATACGCAGTATTTT
CASAALGRDTQYF
>-|TRBV10-1|TRBJ2-7|TRBD2
TGCGCCAGCAACCCCGGGGGGGCTGACTACGAGCAGTACTTC
CASNPGGADYEQYF
>-|TRBV2|TRBJ2-7|-
TGTGCCAGCAGTGAAGCTATGGACATGGGATCCTACGAGCAGTACTTC
CASSEAMDMGSYEQYF
>-|TRBV15|TRBJ2-6|-
TGTGCCACCAGCAAAGACAGGACTGGGGCCAACGTCCTGACTTTC
CATSKDRTGANVLTF
>-|TRBV6-1|TRBJ1-5|-
TGTGCCAGCAGTGAGTCGAGGGCGCAAATCAGGACCCAGCATTTT
CASSESRAQIRTQHF
>few|TRBV12-3/TRBV12-4|TRBJ2-7|-
TGTGCCAGCAGTTTCGGGAGCTCCTACGAGCAGTACTTC
CASSFGSSYEQYF
>-|TRBV2|TRBJ2-5|-
TGTGCCAGCACTCTCAGGGTCGACGGAGAGACCCAGTACTTC
CASTLRVDGETQYF
>-|TRBV5-8|TRBJ1-1|TRBD1
TGTGCCAGCACGGACAGGGGAATGAACACTGAAGCTTTCTTT
CASTDRGMNTEAFF
>-|TRBV7-3|TRBJ2-6|-
TGTGCCAGCAGCCCCAACAGGGCTGGGGCCAACGTCCTGACTTTC
CASSPNRAGANVLTF
>-|TRBV5-1|TRBJ2-3|-
TGCGCCAGCAGCCTTAGACAGACCACAGATACGCAGTATTTT
CASSLRQTTDTQYF
>-|TRBV5-6|TRBJ2-5|TRBD2
TGTGCCAGCAGCTTGTCACTAGCGGGTCCCCGGCCCCTGGGAGAGACCCAGTACTTC
CASSLSLAGPRPLGETQYF
>-|TRBV24-1|TRBJ1-1|-
TGTGCCACCAGTGAGGGAGCTGAAGCTTTCTTT
CATSEGAEAFF
>-|TRBV28|TRBJ1-2|-
TGTGCCAGCAGGACGGGGGGAGCCCGGGAATGGGGCTACACCTTC
CASRTGGAREWGYTF
>-|TRBV6-5|TRBJ1-3|-
TGTGCCAGCAGTACTCCGCAACGCACGGGAAACACCATATATTTT
CASSTPQRTGNTIYF
>-|TRBV5-8|TRBJ1-5|-
TGTGCCAGCAGCGCTTACAGGGTCCAGGGCAATCAGCCCCAGCATTTT
CASSAYRVQGNQPQHF
>-|TRBV19|TRBJ1-1|-
TGTGCCAGTAGTATCCCCGCTTACAGTGAAGCTTTCTTT
CASSIPAYSEAFF
>once|TRBV29-1|TRBJ2-1|-
TGCAGCGTACAAAAATCCGGGACTTCGCTCGATGAGCAGTTCTTC
CSVQKSGTSLDEQFF
>-|TRBV28|TRBJ1-3|-
TGTGCCAGCAGTTCCCCACAGGTCCCCGGAAACACCATATATTTT
CASSSPQVPGNTIYF
>-|TRBV24-1|TRBJ2-2|TRBD1
TGTGCCACCAGTGACCAACAGGGGTCGAACACCGGGGAGCTGTTTTTT
CATSDQQGSNTGELFF